This entry lists 7 T cell receptor beta chains sequenced from one sample in a study of identical twins. TCRdb fed the 5' RACE reads into MiXCR, producing one record per CDR3 protein. The sample has 450,000 to 600,000 distinct CDR3 sequences; about 20% are singletons. A further study also used this sample, focusing on yellow fever vaccine responses in identical twins.

Input material: CD4+ T cells sorted from blood. These receptors originate from a woman aged 18-30 years in good health.

The chain is built from TRBV12-3 or TRBV12-4 and TRBJ2-7; the D gene is possibly TRBD2 (5 bases). V was shortened by 6 bases and J by 0 bases, with 9 bases between the two germline ends. The CDR3 totals 13 residues. The CDR3 coding sequence is TGTGCCAGCAGCCACGGGGTCTCCTACGAGCAGTACTTC. Its translation is CASSHGVSYEQYF.

The CDR3 bases are TGCAGTCGGGGGGCAAGGGGTGAGCAGTTCTTC. This gives the protein CSRGARGEQFF. The chain couples TRBV20-1 to TRBJ2-1; D is perhaps TRBD2 (7 bases). There are 11 residues in the CDR3. The V gene lost 8 bases and the J gene lost 9 bases, with 14 bases spanning the gap. Germline CDR1 reads DFQATT; CDR2 reads SNEGSKA (reference sequence).

The chain recombines TRBV2 with TRBJ2-1; D might be TRBD2 (6 bases). V was clipped by 3 bases and J by 7 bases, with 19 bases between them. CDR1 and CDR2 from the germline V gene are SNHLY and FYNNEI. CDR3 length: 16 residues. The CDR3 coding sequence is TGTGCCAGCAGTGACGGGGGAGCCTCCCCGGGGAATGAGCAGTTCTTC. This translates into CASSDGGASPGNEQFF.

This clonotype was recorded many times. This chain links TRBV5-1 with TRBJ2-2, with D possibly matching TRBD1 (6 bases). From germline, CDR1 is SGHRS and CDR2 YFSETQ. V was pared by 1 base and J by 3 bases, with 10 bases between. The CDR3 totals 15 residues. The chain's CDR3 is CASSLQQGDTGELFF. The CDR3 DNA reads as TGCGCCAGCAGCTTGCAACAGGGTGACACCGGGGAGCTGTTTTTT. The whole variable domain, filled in from reference TRBV5-1 and TRBJ2-2, reads KAGVTQTPRYLIKTRGQQVTLSCSPISGHRSVSWYQQTPGQGLQFLFEYFSETQRNKGNFPGRFSGRQFSNSRSEMNVSTLELGDSALYLCASSLQQGDTGELFFGEGSRLTVL.

This clonotype turned up a few times. This chain links TRBV7-9 with TRBJ1-5; the D gene is possibly TRBD1 (5 bases). Trimming left V 5 bases short and J 2 bases short, with 13 bases between. Germline CDR1 and CDR2: SEHNR and FQNEAQ (reference sequence). The CDR3 has 15 amino acids. CDR3 nucleotides: TGTGCCAGCAGCCGATCGGGGGGTGGCAATCAGCCCCAGCATTTT. It codes for CASSRSGGGNQPQHF.

This clonotype came up a few times. CDR3 sequence: CASSVTGGYEQYF. In DNA, the CDR3 is TGTGCCAGCAGCGTAACGGGAGGATACGAGCAGTACTTC. The chain links TRBV9 to TRBJ2-7, with TRBD2 matching over 7 bases. Germline V gene lookup returns CDR1 SGDLS and CDR2 YYNGEE. The CDR3 runs 13 residues. Unmatched junction bases numbered 2, after V lost 1 base and J lost 4 bases. Using reference TRBV9 and TRBJ2-7 for the parts outside the CDR3, the full variable domain is DSGVTQTPKHLITATGQRVTLRCSPRSGDLSVYWYQQSLDQGLQFLIQYYNGEERAKGNILERFSAQQFPDLHSELNLSSLELGDSALYFCASSVTGGYEQYFGPGTRLTVT.

This clonotype was detected a few times. The rearrangement links TRBV11-2 to TRBJ2-3; D remains ambiguous. V was cut by 2 bases and J by 0 bases, with 18 bases left in between. The CDR3 totals 18 residues. Germline V CDR1 and CDR2: SGHAT, FQNNGV. In nucleotides, the CDR3 is TGTGCCAGCAGCTTAAGGGTTTTACTTATCCGAAGCACAGATACGCAGTATTTT. This encodes CASSLRVLLIRSTDTQYF.